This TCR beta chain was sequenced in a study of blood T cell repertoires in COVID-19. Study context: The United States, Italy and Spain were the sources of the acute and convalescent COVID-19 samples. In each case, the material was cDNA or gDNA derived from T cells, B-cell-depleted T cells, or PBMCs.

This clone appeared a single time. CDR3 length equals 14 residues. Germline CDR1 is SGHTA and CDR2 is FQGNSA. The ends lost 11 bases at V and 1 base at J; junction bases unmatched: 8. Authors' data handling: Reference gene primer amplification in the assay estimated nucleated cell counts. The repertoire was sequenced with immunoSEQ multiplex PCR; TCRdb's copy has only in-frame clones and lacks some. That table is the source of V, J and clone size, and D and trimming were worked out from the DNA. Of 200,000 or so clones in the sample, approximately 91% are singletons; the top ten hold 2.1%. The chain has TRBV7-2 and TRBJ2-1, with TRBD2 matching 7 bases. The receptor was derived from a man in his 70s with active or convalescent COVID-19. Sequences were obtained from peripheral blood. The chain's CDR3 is CALRGVGSYNEQFF. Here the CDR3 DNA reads TGTGCCCTCCGGGGGGTGGGTTCCTACAATGAGCAGTTCTTC.